These T cell receptor beta chains were read from a single sample in a study of T cells after yellow fever vaccination. TCRdb re-analysed the 5' RACE reads in MiXCR, keeping a single row per CDR3 protein. In the table there are 500,000 to 650,000 distinct CDR3 sequences, about 12% of which are singletons. The sample here was PBMCs, taken on the day of the yellow fever booster vaccination. Every receptor here comes from a man in his thirties or forties who received the YFV17D yellow fever vaccine. CDR3s include the opening cysteine and the closing phenylalanine or tryptophan. Fields, in order: CDR3 length, J gene, D gene, clone size, V gene, CDR3 protein, CDR3 DNA. D genes are given only for firm matches. Clone sizes are given selectively: once, few, many, or a class where the clone is expanded.

length: 14; J: TRBJ2-2; D: .; size: .; V: TRBV5-6; CDR3: CASSPEVGAGELFF; DNA: TGTGCCAGCAGCCCCGAGGTGGGAGCCGGGGAGCTGTTTTTT
length: 13; J: TRBJ2-2; D: .; size: .; V: TRBV5-4; CDR3: CASSLSTTGELFF; DNA: TGTGCCAGCAGCTTGTCCACCACCGGGGAGCTGTTTTTT
length: 18; J: TRBJ2-1; D: TRBD2; size: few; V: TRBV20-1; CDR3: CSARGQTSGGTQYHEQFF; DNA: TGCAGTGCTAGAGGCCAGACTAGCGGAGGAACCCAATACCATGAGCAGTTCTTC
length: 12; J: TRBJ2-5; D: .; size: many; V: TRBV5-1; CDR3: CASSFSGETQYF; DNA: TGCGCCAGCAGTTTCTCGGGGGAGACCCAGTACTTC
length: 15; J: TRBJ2-3; D: .; size: few; V: TRBV7-3; CDR3: CASSSPGSGADTQYF; DNA: TGTGCCAGCAGCTCCCCCGGGAGTGGGGCAGATACGCAGTATTTT
length: 15; J: TRBJ2-7; D: .; size: .; V: TRBV3-1; CDR3: CASSATGTPTYEQYF; DNA: TGTGCCAGCAGCGCAACCGGGACACCAACCTACGAGCAGTACTTC
length: 14; J: TRBJ2-5; D: TRBD2; size: .; V: TRBV7-9; CDR3: CASSSKRERETQYF; DNA: TGTGCCAGCAGCTCCAAGCGGGAGCGGGAGACCCAGTACTTC
length: 18; J: TRBJ2-1; D: TRBD2; size: .; V: TRBV11-2; CDR3: CASSLVAGGRVTYNEQFF; DNA: TGTGCCAGCAGCTTAGTTGCAGGCGGGAGAGTAACCTACAATGAGCAGTTCTTC
length: 15; J: TRBJ1-1; D: TRBD1; size: few; V: TRBV7-9; CDR3: CASSLAQGARAEAFF; DNA: TGTGCCAGCAGCTTAGCGCAGGGGGCAAGGGCTGAAGCTTTCTTT
length: 15; J: TRBJ1-6; D: TRBD1; size: .; V: TRBV27; CDR3: CASSPSRGLGSPLHF; DNA: TGTGCCAGCAGTCCAAGCAGGGGGCTCGGATCACCCCTCCACTTT
length: 15; J: TRBJ2-1; D: TRBD2; size: few; V: TRBV20-1; CDR3: CSANTGTSTINEQFF; DNA: TGCAGTGCTAATACCGGGACTAGTACGATCAATGAGCAGTTCTTC
length: 16; J: TRBJ1-3; D: .; size: few; V: TRBV11-2; CDR3: CASSLGIPGFGNTIYF; DNA: TGTGCCAGCAGCTTAGGAATCCCAGGGTTTGGAAACACCATATATTTT
length: 15; J: TRBJ1-4; D: TRBD1; size: few; V: TRBV6-2/TRBV6-3; CDR3: CASSYSGTADEKLFF; DNA: TGTGCCAGCAGTTACTCCGGGACAGCGGATGAAAAACTGTTTTTT
length: 13; J: TRBJ2-7; D: .; size: many; V: TRBV7-2; CDR3: CASSLFSSYEQYF; DNA: TGTGCCAGCAGCTTATTCAGCTCCTACGAGCAGTACTTC
length: 15; J: TRBJ1-3; D: .; size: few; V: TRBV20-1; CDR3: CSAPERGSSGNTIYF; DNA: TGCAGTGCCCCAGAGAGGGGCTCCTCTGGAAACACCATATATTTT
length: 14; J: TRBJ1-1; D: .; size: .; V: TRBV7-2; CDR3: CASSFSQSGTEAFF; DNA: TGTGCCAGCAGCTTTAGTCAATCGGGCACTGAAGCTTTCTTT
length: 16; J: TRBJ2-5; D: .; size: few; V: TRBV6-1; CDR3: CASRPKLLQAQETQYF; DNA: TGTGCCAGCAGACCCAAACTATTACAGGCACAAGAGACCCAGTACTTC
length: 15; J: TRBJ1-2; D: .; size: .; V: TRBV3-1; CDR3: CASSPLIGTNYGYTF; DNA: TGTGCCAGCAGTCCGCTGATAGGGACTAACTATGGCTACACCTTC